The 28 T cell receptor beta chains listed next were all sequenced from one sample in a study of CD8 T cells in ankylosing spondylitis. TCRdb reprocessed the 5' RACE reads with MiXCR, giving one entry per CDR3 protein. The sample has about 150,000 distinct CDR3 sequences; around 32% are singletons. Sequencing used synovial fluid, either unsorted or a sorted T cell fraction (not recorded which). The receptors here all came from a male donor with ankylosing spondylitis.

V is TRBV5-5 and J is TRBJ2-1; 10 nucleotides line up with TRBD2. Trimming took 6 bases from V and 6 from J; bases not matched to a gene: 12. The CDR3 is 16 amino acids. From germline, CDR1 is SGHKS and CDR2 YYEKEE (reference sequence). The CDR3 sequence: CASISPSGSTFNEQFF. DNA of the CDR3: TGTGCCAGCATCTCCCCTAGCGGGAGTACCTTCAATGAGCAGTTCTTC.

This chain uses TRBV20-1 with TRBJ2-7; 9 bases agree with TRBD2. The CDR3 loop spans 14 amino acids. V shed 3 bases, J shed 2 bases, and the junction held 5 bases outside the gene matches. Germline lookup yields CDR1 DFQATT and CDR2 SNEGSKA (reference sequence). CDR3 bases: TGCAGTGCTAGCCTAGCGGGAAACCCCTACGAGCAGTACTTC. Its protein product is CSASLAGNPYEQYF.

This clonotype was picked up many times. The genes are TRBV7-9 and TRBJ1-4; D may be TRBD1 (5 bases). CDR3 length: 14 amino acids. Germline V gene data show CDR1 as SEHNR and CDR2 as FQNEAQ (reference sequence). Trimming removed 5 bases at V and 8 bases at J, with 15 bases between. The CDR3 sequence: CASSATVQGEKLFF. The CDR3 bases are TGTGCCAGCAGCGCGACAGTCCAAGGAGAAAAACTGTTTTTT. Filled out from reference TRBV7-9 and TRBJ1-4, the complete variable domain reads DTGVSQNPRHKITKRGQNVTFRCDPISEHNRLYWYRQTLGQGPEFLTYFQNEAQLEKSRLLSDRFSAERPKGSFSTLEIQRTEQGDSAMYLCASSATVQGEKLFFGSGTQLSVL.

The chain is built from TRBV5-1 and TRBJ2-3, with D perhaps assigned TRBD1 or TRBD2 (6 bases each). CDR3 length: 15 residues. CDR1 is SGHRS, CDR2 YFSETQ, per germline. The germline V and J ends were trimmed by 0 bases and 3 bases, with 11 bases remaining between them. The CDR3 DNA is TGCGCCAGCAGCTTGGCCGGGGGCTTTACAGATACGCAGTATTTT. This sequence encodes CASSLAGGFTDTQYF.

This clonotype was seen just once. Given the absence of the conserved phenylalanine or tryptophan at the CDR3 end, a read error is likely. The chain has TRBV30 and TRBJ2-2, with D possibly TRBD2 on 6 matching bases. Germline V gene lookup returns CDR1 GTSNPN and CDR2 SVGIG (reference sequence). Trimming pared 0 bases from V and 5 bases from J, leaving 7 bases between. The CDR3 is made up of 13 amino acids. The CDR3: CAWSVRGTGELFL. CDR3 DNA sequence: TGTGCCTGGAGTGTACGGGGGACCGGGGAGCTGTTTCTT.

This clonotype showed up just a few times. In DNA, the CDR3 is TGTGCCTGGAGTATGACAGGGTTTAGCACAGATACGCAGTATTTT. As protein: CAWSMTGFSTDTQYF. The V call is TRBV30, the J call TRBJ2-3, with 7 bases matching TRBD1. Per the germline V gene, CDR1 is GTSNPN and CDR2 is SVGIG (reference sequence). This CDR3 is built from 15 residues. V trimming: 2 bases; J trimming: 0 bases; junction bases outside the gene matches: 5.

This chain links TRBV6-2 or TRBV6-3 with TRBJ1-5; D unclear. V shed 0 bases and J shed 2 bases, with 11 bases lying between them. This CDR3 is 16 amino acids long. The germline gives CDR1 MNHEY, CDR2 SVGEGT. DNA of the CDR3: TGTGCCAGCAGTTACTCGAGGGCCCTAGGCAATCAGCCCCAGCATTTT. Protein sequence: CASSYSRALGNQPQHF.

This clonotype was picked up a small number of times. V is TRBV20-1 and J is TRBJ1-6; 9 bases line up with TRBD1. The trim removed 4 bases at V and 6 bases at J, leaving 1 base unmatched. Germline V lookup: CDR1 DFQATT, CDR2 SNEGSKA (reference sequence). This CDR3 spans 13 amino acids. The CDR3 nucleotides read TGCAGTGCTACGGACAGGGGTAATTCACCCCTCCACTTT. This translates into CSATDRGNSPLHF.

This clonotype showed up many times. In nucleotides, the CDR3 is TGCGCCAGCAGCTTGAGGCTAGCGGGAGATCGTGAGCAGTTCTTC. This gives the protein CASSLRLAGDREQFF. The V and J genes are TRBV5-1 and TRBJ2-1, with 10 bases fitting TRBD2. Germline trimming cut 1 base from V and 9 bases from J; bases unmatched to any gene: 7. The germline V gene encodes CDR1 SGHRS and CDR2 YFSETQ. The CDR3 loop spans 15 amino acids.

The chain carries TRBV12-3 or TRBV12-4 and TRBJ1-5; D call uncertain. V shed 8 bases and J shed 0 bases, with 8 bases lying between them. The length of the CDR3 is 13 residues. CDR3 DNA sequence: TGTGCCAGCGTGGGGTATAGCAATCAGCCCCAGCATTTT. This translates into CASVGYSNQPQHF.

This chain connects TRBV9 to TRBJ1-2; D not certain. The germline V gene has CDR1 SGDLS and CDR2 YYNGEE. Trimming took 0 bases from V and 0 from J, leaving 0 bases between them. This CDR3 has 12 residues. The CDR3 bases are TGTGCCAGCAGCGTAGCTAACTATGGCTACACCTTC. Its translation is CASSVANYGYTF.

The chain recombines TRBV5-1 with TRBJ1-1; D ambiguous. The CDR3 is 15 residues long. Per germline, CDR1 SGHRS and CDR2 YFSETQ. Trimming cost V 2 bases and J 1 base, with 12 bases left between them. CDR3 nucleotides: TGCGCCAGCAGCTTCGAGGGTCCCCAGAACACTGAAGCTTTCTTT. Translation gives CASSFEGPQNTEAFF.

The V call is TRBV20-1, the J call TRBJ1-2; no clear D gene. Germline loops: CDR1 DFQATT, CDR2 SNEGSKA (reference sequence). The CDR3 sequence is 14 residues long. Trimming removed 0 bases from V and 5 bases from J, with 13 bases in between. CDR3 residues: CSARDPRLSYGYTF. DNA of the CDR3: TGCAGTGCTAGAGATCCGAGACTCTCTTATGGCTACACCTTC.

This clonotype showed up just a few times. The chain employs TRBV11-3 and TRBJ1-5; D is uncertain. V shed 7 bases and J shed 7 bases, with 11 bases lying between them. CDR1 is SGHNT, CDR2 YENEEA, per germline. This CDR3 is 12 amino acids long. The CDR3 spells CASTKRLQPQHF. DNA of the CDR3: TGTGCCAGCACCAAGCGGCTACAGCCCCAGCATTTT.

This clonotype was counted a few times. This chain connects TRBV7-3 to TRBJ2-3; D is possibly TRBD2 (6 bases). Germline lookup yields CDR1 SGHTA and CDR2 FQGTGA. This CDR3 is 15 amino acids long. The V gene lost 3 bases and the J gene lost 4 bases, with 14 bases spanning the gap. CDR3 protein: CASSFSGSWADTQYF. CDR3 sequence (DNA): TGTGCCAGCAGCTTTAGCGGATCCTGGGCAGATACGCAGTATTTT.

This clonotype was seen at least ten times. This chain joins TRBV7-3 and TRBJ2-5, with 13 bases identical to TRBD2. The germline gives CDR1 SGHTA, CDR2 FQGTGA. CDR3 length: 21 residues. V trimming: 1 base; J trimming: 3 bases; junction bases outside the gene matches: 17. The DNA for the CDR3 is TGTGCCAGCAGCTTAAGCCCCACCCAACTAGCGGGAGGGCCGGCTGAAGAGACCCAGTACTTC. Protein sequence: CASSLSPTQLAGGPAEETQYF. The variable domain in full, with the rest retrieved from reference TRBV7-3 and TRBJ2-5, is GAGVSQTPSNKVTEKGKYVELRCDPISGHTALYWYRQSLGQGPEFLIYFQGTGAADDSGLPNDRFFAVRPEGSVSTLKIQRTERGDSAVYLCASSLSPTQLAGGPAEETQYFGPGTRLLVL.

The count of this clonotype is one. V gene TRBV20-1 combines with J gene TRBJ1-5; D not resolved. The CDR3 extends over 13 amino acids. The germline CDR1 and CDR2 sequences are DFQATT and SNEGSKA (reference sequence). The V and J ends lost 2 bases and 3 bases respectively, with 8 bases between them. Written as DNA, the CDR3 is TGCAGTGCTAGACTTGGAGTCAATCAGCCCCAGCATTTT. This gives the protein CSARLGVNQPQHF.

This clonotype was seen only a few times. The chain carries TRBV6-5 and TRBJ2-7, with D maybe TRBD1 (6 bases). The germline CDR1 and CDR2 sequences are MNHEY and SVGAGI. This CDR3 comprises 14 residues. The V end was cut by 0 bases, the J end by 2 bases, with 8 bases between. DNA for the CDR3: TGTGCCAGCAGTTACTCCAGGGGCCCCTACGAGCAGTACTTC. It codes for CASSYSRGPYEQYF.

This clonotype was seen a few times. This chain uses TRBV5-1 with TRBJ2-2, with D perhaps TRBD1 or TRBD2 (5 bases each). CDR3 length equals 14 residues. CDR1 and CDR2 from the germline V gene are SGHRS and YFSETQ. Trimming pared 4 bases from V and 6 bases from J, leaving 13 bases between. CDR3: CASSPTGAAGELFF. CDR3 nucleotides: TGCGCCAGCAGCCCCACAGGAGCGGCCGGGGAGCTGTTTTTT.

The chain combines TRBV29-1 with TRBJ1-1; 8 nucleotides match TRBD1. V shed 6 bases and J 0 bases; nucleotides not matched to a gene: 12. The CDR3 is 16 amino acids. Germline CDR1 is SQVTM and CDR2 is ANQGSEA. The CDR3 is CSVLGQGGSMNTEAFF. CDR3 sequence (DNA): TGCAGCGTCCTCGGACAGGGAGGGTCCATGAACACTGAAGCTTTCTTT.

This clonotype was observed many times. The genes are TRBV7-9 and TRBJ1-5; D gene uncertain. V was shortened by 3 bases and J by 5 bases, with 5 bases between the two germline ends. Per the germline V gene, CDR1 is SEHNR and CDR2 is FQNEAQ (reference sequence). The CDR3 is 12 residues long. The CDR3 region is CASSFDYQPQHF. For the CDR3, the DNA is TGTGCCAGCAGCTTCGATTATCAGCCCCAGCATTTT.

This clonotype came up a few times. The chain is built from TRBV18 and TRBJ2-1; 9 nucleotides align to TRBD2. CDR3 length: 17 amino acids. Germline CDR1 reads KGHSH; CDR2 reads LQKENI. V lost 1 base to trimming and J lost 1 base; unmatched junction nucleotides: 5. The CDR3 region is CASSPRIAGVSYNEQFF. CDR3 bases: TGTGCCAGCTCACCACGAATAGCGGGAGTATCCTACAATGAGCAGTTCTTC.

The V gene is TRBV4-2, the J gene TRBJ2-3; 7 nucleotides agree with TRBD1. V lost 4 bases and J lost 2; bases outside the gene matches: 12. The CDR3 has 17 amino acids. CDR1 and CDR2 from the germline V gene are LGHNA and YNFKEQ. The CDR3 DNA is TGTGCCAGCAGCCGGACGAGGGGGCGGAGCTACACAGATACGCAGTATTTT. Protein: CASSRTRGRSYTDTQYF.

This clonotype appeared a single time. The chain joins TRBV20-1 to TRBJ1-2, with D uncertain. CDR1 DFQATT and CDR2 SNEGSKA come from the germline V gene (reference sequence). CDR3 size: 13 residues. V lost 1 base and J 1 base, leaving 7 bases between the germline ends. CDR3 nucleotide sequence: TGCAGTGCTAGAGGACCCCTTAACTATGGCTACACCTTC. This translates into CSARGPLNYGYTF.

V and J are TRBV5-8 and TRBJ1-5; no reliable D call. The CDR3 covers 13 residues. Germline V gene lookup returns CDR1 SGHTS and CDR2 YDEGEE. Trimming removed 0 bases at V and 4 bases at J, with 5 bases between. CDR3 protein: CASSLGINQPQHF. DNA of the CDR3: TGTGCCAGCAGCTTGGGGATAAATCAGCCCCAGCATTTT.

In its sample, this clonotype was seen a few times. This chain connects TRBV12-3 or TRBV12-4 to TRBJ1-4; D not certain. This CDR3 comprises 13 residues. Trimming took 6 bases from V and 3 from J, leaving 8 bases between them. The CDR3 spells CASSAEANEKLFF. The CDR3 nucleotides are TGTGCCAGCAGCGCTGAAGCTAATGAAAAACTGTTTTTT.

The chain's CDR3 is CASKGWDEQFF. The CDR3 DNA reads as TGTGCCAGTAAGGGCTGGGATGAGCAGTTCTTC. The chain combines TRBV19 with TRBJ2-1; D remains ambiguous. This CDR3 spans 11 amino acids. Looked up from germline, CDR1 is LNHDA and CDR2 is SQIVND (reference sequence). The germline V and J ends were trimmed by 7 bases and 8 bases, with 9 bases remaining between them.

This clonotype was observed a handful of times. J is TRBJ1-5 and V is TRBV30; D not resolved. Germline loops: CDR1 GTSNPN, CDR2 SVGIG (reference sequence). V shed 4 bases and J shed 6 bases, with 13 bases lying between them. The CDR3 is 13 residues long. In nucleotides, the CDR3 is TGTGCCTGGAATTCGCAGGCTGGTCAGCCCCAGCATTTT. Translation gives CAWNSQAGQPQHF.